The rows below give T cell receptor beta chains drawn from one sample of a study of spatial heterogeneity in lung cancer. TCRdb recomputed calls from the 5' RACE reads with MiXCR, one row per CDR3 protein. The sample carries about 50,000 distinct CDR3 sequences, roughly 7.6% recorded once. The sample in question was PBMCs, obtained at surgery. The receptor set was obtained from a female donor with early-stage non-small cell lung cancer. The CDR3 runs from the conserved cysteine through the conserved F or W. Fields, in order: J gene, clone size, D gene, V gene, CDR3 protein, CDR3 DNA. D genes are given only for firm matches. Only part of the rows carry a size: once, few, many, or a class if the clone is expanded.

j_gene: TRBJ1-2; abundance: few; d_gene: -; v_gene: TRBV20-1; CDR3aa: CSAQAGQIIGYTF; CDR3nt: TGCAGTGCTCAAGCGGGGCAAATAATTGGCTACACCTTC
j_gene: TRBJ1-1; abundance: few; d_gene: -; v_gene: TRBV6-6; CDR3aa: CASTQVYAEAFF; CDR3nt: TGTGCCAGCACGCAGGTGTACGCTGAAGCTTTCTTT
j_gene: TRBJ1-5; abundance: -; d_gene: -; v_gene: TRBV30; CDR3aa: CAWSVLGGGINQPQHF; CDR3nt: TGTGCCTGGAGTGTACTAGGAGGGGGTATCAATCAGCCCCAGCATTTT
j_gene: TRBJ2-4; abundance: many; d_gene: -; v_gene: TRBV6-2/TRBV6-3; CDR3aa: CASSPPGRVAKNIQYF; CDR3nt: TGTGCCAGCAGTCCACCCGGCAGGGTAGCCAAAAACATTCAGTACTTC
j_gene: TRBJ2-7; abundance: few; d_gene: TRBD1; v_gene: TRBV4-2; CDR3aa: CASSQTGQSHEQYF; CDR3nt: TGTGCCAGCAGCCAAACGGGACAGTCCCACGAGCAGTACTTC
j_gene: TRBJ2-2; abundance: -; d_gene: -; v_gene: TRBV9; CDR3aa: CASSEKREPNTGELFF; CDR3nt: TGTGCCAGCAGCGAAAAGCGAGAGCCGAACACCGGGGAGCTGTTTTTT
j_gene: TRBJ2-5; abundance: few; d_gene: TRBD2; v_gene: TRBV6-6; CDR3aa: CASSLGATSGESQYF; CDR3nt: TGTGCCAGCAGTTTAGGGGCCACTAGCGGGGAGAGCCAGTACTTC
j_gene: TRBJ1-5; abundance: -; d_gene: -; v_gene: TRBV2; CDR3aa: CASSLGGSNQPQHF; CDR3nt: TGTGCCAGCAGTTTAGGGGGTAGCAATCAGCCCCAGCATTTT
j_gene: TRBJ2-5; abundance: -; d_gene: -; v_gene: TRBV5-6; CDR3aa: CASSFWGLRETQYF; CDR3nt: TGTGCCAGCAGCTTCTGGGGGCTGAGAGAGACCCAGTACTTC
j_gene: TRBJ2-1; abundance: few; d_gene: TRBD2; v_gene: TRBV19; CDR3aa: CASSIGGGFGGPYNEQFF; CDR3nt: TGTGCCAGTAGTATAGGGGGGGGGTTTGGCGGGCCCTACAATGAGCAGTTCTTC
j_gene: TRBJ1-3; abundance: many; d_gene: -; v_gene: TRBV4-1; CDR3aa: CASSQDMEAGNTIYF; CDR3nt: TGCGCCAGCAGCCAAGATATGGAGGCTGGAAACACCATATATTTT
j_gene: TRBJ2-7; abundance: few; d_gene: -; v_gene: TRBV18; CDR3aa: CASSPIPPTGTTDYEQYF; CDR3nt: TGTGCCAGCTCACCAATCCCCCCAACCGGGACGACCGATTACGAGCAGTACTTC
j_gene: TRBJ2-1; abundance: few; d_gene: -; v_gene: TRBV30; CDR3aa: CAWSAVGIEQFF; CDR3nt: TGTGCCTGGAGTGCTGTCGGGATTGAGCAGTTCTTC
j_gene: TRBJ2-3; abundance: -; d_gene: -; v_gene: TRBV5-4; CDR3aa: CASSFGPSSDTQYF; CDR3nt: TGTGCCAGCAGCTTTGGACCTAGTTCAGATACGCAGTATTTT
j_gene: TRBJ2-5; abundance: few; d_gene: TRBD2; v_gene: TRBV7-2; CDR3aa: CASSLGLAGGLYGTQYF; CDR3nt: TGTGCCAGCAGCTTGGGACTAGCGGGGGGACTCTACGGGACCCAGTACTTC
j_gene: TRBJ2-7; abundance: many; d_gene: -; v_gene: TRBV2; CDR3aa: CASKGTYYEQYF; CDR3nt: TGTGCCAGCAAAGGCACTTACTACGAGCAGTACTTC
j_gene: TRBJ1-2; abundance: few; d_gene: TRBD1; v_gene: TRBV6-2/TRBV6-3; CDR3aa: CASRGQGHYGYTF; CDR3nt: TGTGCCAGCAGAGGACAGGGCCACTATGGCTACACCTTC
j_gene: TRBJ2-7; abundance: many; d_gene: -; v_gene: TRBV7-2; CDR3aa: CASSLINAGGYEQYF; CDR3nt: TGTGCCAGCAGCTTAATAAACGCCGGGGGTTACGAGCAGTACTTC
j_gene: TRBJ2-2; abundance: -; d_gene: -; v_gene: TRBV7-7; CDR3aa: CASSLAGGRLDGELFF; CDR3nt: TGTGCCAGCAGCTTAGCGGGGGGCCGTCTCGACGGGGAGCTGTTTTTT
j_gene: TRBJ1-3; abundance: many; d_gene: -; v_gene: TRBV5-1; CDR3aa: CASSSLVGQGGNTIYF; CDR3nt: TGCGCCAGCAGCTCTCTGGTCGGGCAGGGAGGAAACACCATATATTTT
j_gene: TRBJ1-1; abundance: few; d_gene: -; v_gene: TRBV12-3/TRBV12-4; CDR3aa: CASSSYGTEAFF; CDR3nt: TGTGCCAGCAGTTCTTACGGCACTGAAGCTTTCTTT
j_gene: TRBJ1-4; abundance: many; d_gene: -; v_gene: TRBV7-8; CDR3aa: CASSPRRGRTYEKLFF; CDR3nt: TGTGCCAGCAGCCCCCGCCGGGGCAGGACTTATGAAAAACTGTTTTTT
j_gene: TRBJ2-3; abundance: -; d_gene: -; v_gene: TRBV2; CDR3aa: CAGRDDTDTQYF; CDR3nt: TGTGCCGGACGGGATGACACAGATACGCAGTATTTT
j_gene: TRBJ2-2; abundance: many; d_gene: TRBD2; v_gene: TRBV19; CDR3aa: CASSYNPGLAGGRTGELFF; CDR3nt: TGTGCCAGTAGTTACAACCCGGGACTAGCGGGGGGGCGTACCGGGGAGCTGTTTTTT
j_gene: TRBJ2-1; abundance: few; d_gene: -; v_gene: TRBV5-6; CDR3aa: CASNFGGPYNEQFF; CDR3nt: TGTGCCAGCAACTTTGGGGGGCCCTACAATGAGCAGTTCTTC
j_gene: TRBJ1-4; abundance: many; d_gene: -; v_gene: TRBV7-9; CDR3aa: CASSYDEKLFF; CDR3nt: TGTGCCAGCAGCTACGATGAAAAACTGTTTTTT
j_gene: TRBJ1-6; abundance: -; d_gene: -; v_gene: TRBV7-2; CDR3aa: CARRGNKGPNSPLHF; CDR3nt: TGTGCAAGAAGAGGAAATAAGGGACCCAATTCACCCCTCCACTTT
j_gene: TRBJ2-5; abundance: many; d_gene: -; v_gene: TRBV6-1; CDR3aa: CASSRGRQETQYF; CDR3nt: TGTGCCAGCAGCCGGGGGAGGCAAGAGACCCAGTACTTC
j_gene: TRBJ2-3; abundance: many; d_gene: TRBD1; v_gene: TRBV15; CDR3aa: CATSRDRQGEDTQYF; CDR3nt: TGTGCCACCAGCAGAGATCGGCAGGGGGAAGATACGCAGTATTTT
j_gene: TRBJ2-2; abundance: many; d_gene: -; v_gene: TRBV15; CDR3aa: CATSSIRGPGELFF; CDR3nt: TGTGCCACCAGCAGTATCAGGGGACCCGGGGAGCTGTTTTTT
j_gene: TRBJ1-1; abundance: -; d_gene: -; v_gene: TRBV10-3; CDR3aa: CAIKVDSGTEAFF; CDR3nt: TGTGCCATCAAGGTGGACAGCGGCACTGAAGCTTTCTTT
j_gene: TRBJ1-1; abundance: few; d_gene: -; v_gene: TRBV7-9; CDR3aa: CASSPGGRNTEAFF; CDR3nt: TGTGCCAGCAGCCCGGGGGGGAGGAACACTGAAGCTTTCTTT
j_gene: TRBJ1-1; abundance: many; d_gene: -; v_gene: TRBV15; CDR3aa: CATSRDLNGLEAFF; CDR3nt: TGTGCCACCAGCAGAGACTTGAACGGGCTTGAAGCTTTCTTT
j_gene: TRBJ2-7; abundance: large; d_gene: -; v_gene: TRBV18; CDR3aa: CASSPDSNYEQYF; CDR3nt: TGTGCCAGCTCACCGGACAGCAACTACGAGCAGTACTTC
j_gene: TRBJ1-5; abundance: many; d_gene: -; v_gene: TRBV12-3/TRBV12-4; CDR3aa: CASSHTGRYNQPQHF; CDR3nt: TGTGCCAGCAGTCATACAGGGAGGTACAATCAGCCCCAGCATTTT
j_gene: TRBJ1-1; abundance: many; d_gene: -; v_gene: TRBV4-1; CDR3aa: CASSQKIDTEAFF; CDR3nt: TGCGCCAGCAGCCAGAAGATTGACACTGAAGCTTTCTTT
j_gene: TRBJ1-5; abundance: -; d_gene: TRBD1; v_gene: TRBV29-1; CDR3aa: CSAGTGGDQPQHF; CDR3nt: TGCAGCGCTGGGACAGGGGGTGATCAGCCCCAGCATTTT
j_gene: TRBJ1-2; abundance: -; d_gene: TRBD1; v_gene: TRBV6-2/TRBV6-3; CDR3aa: CASSYHGTGNYGYTF; CDR3nt: TGTGCCAGCAGTTACCATGGGACAGGCAACTATGGCTACACCTTC
j_gene: TRBJ2-7; abundance: -; d_gene: -; v_gene: TRBV19; CDR3aa: CASRQASTYEQYF; CDR3nt: TGTGCCAGTAGACAGGCCTCTACCTACGAGCAGTACTTC
j_gene: TRBJ2-5; abundance: few; d_gene: TRBD2; v_gene: TRBV11-2; CDR3aa: CASSLYPSGGRETQYF; CDR3nt: TGTGCCAGCAGCTTATACCCCAGCGGGGGTAGGGAGACCCAGTACTTC
j_gene: TRBJ2-1; abundance: few; d_gene: TRBD2; v_gene: TRBV5-1; CDR3aa: CASRLERGGPARGYNEQFF; CDR3nt: TGCGCCAGCAGACTCGAGCGGGGGGGCCCCGCCAGGGGTTACAATGAGCAGTTCTTC
j_gene: TRBJ2-3; abundance: once; d_gene: TRBD2; v_gene: TRBV7-2; CDR3aa: CASSNPSGSDTQYF; CDR3nt: TGTGCCAGCAGCAACCCTAGCGGGAGTGATACGCAGTATTTT
j_gene: TRBJ1-1; abundance: few; d_gene: -; v_gene: TRBV19; CDR3aa: CASSPLGITEAFF; CDR3nt: TGTGCCAGTAGCCCCCTGGGAATCACTGAAGCTTTCTTT
j_gene: TRBJ1-1; abundance: many; d_gene: -; v_gene: TRBV20-1; CDR3aa: CSAWGANTEAFF; CDR3nt: TGCAGTGCTTGGGGGGCGAACACTGAAGCTTTCTTT
j_gene: TRBJ2-1; abundance: -; d_gene: TRBD2; v_gene: TRBV7-2; CDR3aa: CASARQVGGSSYNEQFF; CDR3nt: TGTGCCAGCGCCCGTCAGGTGGGGGGGAGCTCCTACAATGAGCAGTTCTTC
j_gene: TRBJ2-2; abundance: many; d_gene: TRBD2; v_gene: TRBV7-2; CDR3aa: CASSLGLANTGELFF; CDR3nt: TGTGCCAGCAGCTTAGGACTAGCAAACACCGGGGAGCTGTTTTTT